This section outlines one T cell receptor (beta chain) sequence together with its context. The antigen is not known. CDR3 length: 17 residues. Trimming removed 0 bases from V and 4 bases from J, with 19 bases in between. CDR1 is GTSNPN and CDR2 is SVGIG in the germline V gene (reference sequence). This record belongs to a study of shared clonotypes between healthy human individuals. The study's findings and limits: Larger estimated richness was generally recorded for naive subsets relative to memory subsets. Generation probabilities were higher for clonotypes shared across all four sorted-subset donors than for unshared ones.

Nashville, Tennessee was home to all donors, who were Caucasian adults. Original data processing: Because ImmunoSEQ provided only junction sequences with no quality scores, the filtering differed. The repertoire was sequenced with immunoSEQ multiplex PCR; TCRdb's copy has only in-frame clones and lacks some. V and J calls and clone size come straight from that table; D and trimming were deduced from the DNA. The sample records some 630,000 clones, approximately 75% being singletons. The chain employs TRBV30 and TRBJ1-5, with D perhaps matching TRBD1 (5 bases). The clonotype comes from a woman aged 25-40 years in good health. Sequenced material: memory CD4+ T cells sorted from blood. As for subset: CD45RA-negative fraction. CDR3 loop: CAWSVGSGAGINQPQHF. Here the CDR3 DNA reads TGTGCCTGGAGTGTAGGATCCGGCGCAGGGATTAATCAGCCCCAGCATTTT.